This entry describes one TCR beta chain. Its antigen is undetermined. The CDR3 runs 12 residues. Germline CDR1 is SQVTM and CDR2 is ANQGSEA. V lost 2 bases to trimming and J lost 10 bases, with 13 bases between them. The data were produced by immunoSEQ multiplex PCR, yet TCRdb's version contains in-frame clones alone and is incomplete. Of 180,000 or so clones listed, approximately 80% are singletons. This record comes from a study of cytomegalovirus exposure and HLA in healthy donors. For the study at large: A later analysis reported the 90 to 150 validation repertoires used the same platform as the roughly 670 first-cohort repertoires.

Points from the study as a whole: Under in vitro conditions, a few CMV-associated chains were confirmed as specific for CMV antigens. Reports indicated that the classifier achieved high specificity and sensitivity in diagnosing cytomegalovirus status. Cytomegalovirus association was listed for about 160 TCR beta chains.

The source of this sequence is a woman in her 30s in good health and CMV-seropositive. The chain couples TRBV29-1 to TRBJ2-3; a possible D gene is TRBD1 (6 bases). Source material: PBMCs. The CDR3 loop is CSVERGSPSQYF. The CDR3 DNA reads as TGCAGCGTTGAAAGGGGGTCACCTTCGCAGTATTTT.